A selection of T cell receptor beta chains follows, all from one sample in a study of T cells in Graves' hyperthyroidism and ophthalmopathy. One entry per CDR3 protein, called by TCRdb with MiXCR from the multiplex PCR reads. The table includes 500,000 to 650,000 distinct CDR3 sequences, about 20% detected once. Sequenced sample: blood. The receptor source for this set is a man aged 40-55 years with Graves' ophthalmopathy. Each CDR3 is given with its conserved first and last residue. A D gene is named only where the DNA matches it firmly. A clone size is listed for some rows: how often the clone was seen (once, few, many), or a class if it is expanded.

abundance	d_gene	v_gene	j_gene	CDR3aa	CDR3nt
few	NA	TRBV20-1	TRBJ1-5	CSARWGNQPQHF	TGCAGTGCTCGGTGGGGCAATCAGCCCCAGCATTTT
few	NA	TRBV5-8	TRBJ2-1	CASSLASHNEQFF	TGTGCCAGCAGCCTTGCTTCGCACAATGAGCAGTTCTTC
many	NA	TRBV27	TRBJ1-4	CASPGRGNEKLFF	TGTGCCAGCCCTGGCAGGGGAAATGAAAAACTGTTTTTT
NA	NA	TRBV7-2	TRBJ1-1	CASSSWSNAEAFF	TGTGCCAGCAGCTCCTGGAGTAACGCTGAAGCTTTCTTT
few	NA	TRBV5-6	TRBJ2-7	CASTTITGYMVHEQYF	TGTGCCAGCACCACGATAACGGGCTACATGGTCCACGAGCAGTACTTC
few	TRBD2	TRBV30	TRBJ2-1	CAWDLPGLGNEQFF	TGTGCCTGGGATCTACCGGGACTAGGCAATGAGCAGTTCTTC
many	NA	TRBV28	TRBJ2-7	CASSLWGERYYEQYF	TGTGCCAGCAGTTTATGGGGAGAGCGGTACTACGAGCAGTACTTC
NA	TRBD1	TRBV12-3/TRBV12-4	TRBJ2-5	CASSPRGPETQYF	TGTGCCAGCAGTCCCAGGGGGCCGGAGACCCAGTACTTC
NA	NA	TRBV20-1	TRBJ2-3	CSAFREATQYF	TGCAGTGCTTTCCGAGAGGCCACGCAGTATTTT
few	TRBD1	TRBV7-2	TRBJ1-2	CASSFYRDRDIYGYTF	TGTGCCAGCAGCTTTTACCGGGACAGGGATATCTATGGCTACACCTTC
many	NA	TRBV5-6	TRBJ2-5	CASSFTGRREETQYF	TGTGCCAGCAGCTTTACAGGTCGTCGGGAAGAGACCCAGTACTTC
NA	NA	TRBV10-3	TRBJ1-4	CASSRGDANEKLFF	TGTGCCAGCAGTAGGGGGGATGCGAATGAAAAACTGTTTTTT
NA	TRBD2	TRBV20-1	TRBJ2-7	CSAGGTSSSYEQYF	TGCAGTGCTGGAGGGACTAGTTCCTCCTACGAGCAGTACTTC
many	NA	TRBV27	TRBJ2-3	CASSAGVVGTDTQYF	TGTGCCAGCAGCGCCGGGGTGGTAGGCACAGATACGCAGTATTTT
NA	TRBD1	TRBV20-1	TRBJ2-5	CSPQDGQGRVETQYF	TGCAGCCCTCAAGATGGACAGGGAAGGGTGGAGACCCAGTACTTC
NA	NA	TRBV29-1	TRBJ1-4	CSVSSDGLFF	TGCAGCGTTTCCTCCGATGGACTGTTTTTT
many	NA	TRBV6-2/TRBV6-3	TRBJ2-1	CASMKNFNNEQFF	TGTGCCAGCATGAAGAATTTTAACAATGAGCAGTTCTTC
NA	TRBD2	TRBV7-9	TRBJ2-7	CASSRTSGYSYEQYF	TGTGCCAGCAGCCGCACTAGCGGGTACTCCTACGAGCAGTACTTC
many	NA	TRBV6-2/TRBV6-3	TRBJ2-7	CASTQGGPSYEQYF	TGTGCCAGCACCCAAGGAGGTCCCTCCTACGAGCAGTACTTC
many	NA	TRBV7-2	TRBJ1-1	CASSLYRSEAFF	TGTGCCAGCAGCTTATATCGTTCTGAAGCTTTCTTT
many	TRBD2	TRBV11-3	TRBJ2-1	CASSPSLAGGSDEQFF	TGTGCCAGCAGCCCTTCCCTCGCGGGAGGTTCGGATGAGCAGTTCTTC
NA	TRBD2	TRBV5-5	TRBJ2-2	CASSFFLGLAGGGEPFF	TGTGCCAGCAGCTTTTTCCTCGGACTAGCGGGTGGCGGGGAGCCGTTTTTT
many	NA	TRBV6-1	TRBJ1-1	CASSSPGQGTEAFF	TGTGCCAGCAGTTCACCGGGCCAAGGCACTGAAGCTTTCTTT
few	TRBD1	TRBV5-8	TRBJ2-7	CASSLPGTGNYEQYF	TGTGCCAGCAGCTTGCCAGGGACAGGGAACTACGAGCAGTACTTC
few	TRBD2	TRBV4-1	TRBJ2-7	CASSQDGTRGNEQYF	TGCGCCAGCAGCCAGGACGGGACTAGGGGTAACGAGCAGTACTTC
NA	NA	TRBV5-4	TRBJ1-1	CASRMDTDTEAFF	TGTGCCAGCAGAATGGACACAGACACTGAAGCTTTCTTT
NA	NA	TRBV5-8	TRBJ1-1	CASSPEVRGRNTEAFF	TGTGCCAGCAGCCCCGAGGTCAGGGGTAGGAACACTGAAGCTTTCTTT
NA	NA	TRBV7-9	TRBJ2-1	CASSIMEGEQFF	TGTGCCAGCAGCATTATGGAGGGTGAGCAGTTCTTC
few	NA	TRBV6-1	TRBJ1-5	CASSEPVTGSQPQHF	TGTGCCAGCAGTGAACCCGTGACAGGAAGTCAGCCCCAGCATTTT
NA	TRBD1	TRBV6-1	TRBJ2-7	CASSVTGGPYEQYF	TGTGCCAGCAGTGTGACAGGGGGCCCCTACGAGCAGTACTTC
NA	NA	TRBV30	TRBJ1-6	CAWSPSGNKGTLHF	TGTGCCTGGAGTCCATCGGGGAACAAAGGAACCCTCCACTTT
many	TRBD2	TRBV12-3/TRBV12-4	TRBJ2-1	CASSASPSGREFF	TGTGCCAGCAGTGCTTCACCTAGCGGGCGCGAGTTCTTC
NA	TRBD2	TRBV6-2/TRBV6-3	TRBJ2-7	CASSPYKIAGGPSYEQYF	TGTGCCAGCAGCCCCTATAAAATAGCGGGAGGGCCCTCCTACGAGCAGTACTTC
few	NA	TRBV12-3/TRBV12-4	TRBJ2-2	CARVLGTGELFF	TGTGCCAGAGTCCTGGGCACCGGGGAGCTGTTTTTT
few	NA	TRBV5-1	TRBJ1-2	CASSLDSLSGYTF	TGCGCCAGCAGCTTGGATTCGCTCTCCGGCTACACCTTC
many	NA	TRBV12-3/TRBV12-4	TRBJ1-2	CASRSRGYGYTF	TGTGCCAGCAGAAGCCGTGGGTATGGCTACACCTTC
few	TRBD2	TRBV5-1	TRBJ2-5	CASSPTLTTSTETQYF	TGCGCCAGCAGCCCAACCTTAACGACTAGCACGGAGACCCAGTACTTC
NA	NA	TRBV19	TRBJ1-2	CASARTAARTNYGYTF	TGTGCCAGTGCTCGGACAGCGGCCCGTACTAACTATGGCTACACCTTC
NA	NA	TRBV5-1	TRBJ1-4	CASSSRGPGAEKLFF	TGCGCCAGCAGCTCTCGGGGGCCAGGAGCTGAAAAACTGTTTTTT
few	TRBD2	TRBV7-9	TRBJ2-2	CASSQGLAGATGELFF	TGTGCCAGCAGCCAGGGACTAGCGGGGGCCACCGGGGAGCTGTTTTTT
many	NA	TRBV7-9	TRBJ2-5	CASSPNFGTQKQETQYF	TGTGCCAGCAGTCCGAATTTTGGCACCCAAAAGCAAGAGACCCAGTACTTC
NA	NA	TRBV5-1	TRBJ2-5	CASSFRQAQETQYF	TGCGCCAGCAGCTTCAGACAGGCCCAAGAGACCCAGTACTTC
NA	TRBD2	TRBV6-2/TRBV6-3	TRBJ2-1	CASSPGTSLYNEQFF	TGTGCCAGCAGCCCCGGGACTAGCCTATACAATGAGCAGTTCTTC
NA	TRBD1	TRBV18	TRBJ1-2	CASSPIGQGSYGYTF	TGTGCCAGCTCACCAATCGGACAGGGGTCATATGGCTACACCTTC
NA	NA	TRBV27	TRBJ2-3	CVSSLLGGTDTQYF	TGTGTCAGCAGTTTGTTGGGGGGCACAGATACGCAGTATTTT
NA	TRBD1	TRBV12-3/TRBV12-4	TRBJ2-6	CASSLEWGTGVSGANVLTF	TGTGCCAGCAGTTTAGAGTGGGGGACAGGGGTCTCTGGGGCCAACGTCCTGACTTTC
many	TRBD1	TRBV6-5	TRBJ2-1	CASSYSIKRYRGEDEQFF	TGTGCCAGCAGTTACTCCATAAAAAGATACAGGGGGGAGGATGAGCAGTTCTTC